By frequency, the clone carrying this T cell receptor beta chain is medium-sized (0.01 to 0.1%). TRB was amplified from around 0.25 ug of peripheral blood genomic DNA per sample. This sample is drawn from a study of T cell clusters in autoimmune cytopenias. TRB was amplified by touch-down multiplex PCR, primer pools A and B combined. No DNA is given; TCRdb re-called the multiplex PCR reads and lists each CDR3 protein once. Its listing shows about 1,800 distinct CDR3 sequences. The sample taken for sequencing was peripheral blood. This receptor was obtained from a human donor with an autoimmune cytopenia or autoimmune hepatitis (not recorded which).

CDR3 protein: CASSLGQGAQYEQFF. This chain uses TRBV5-4 with TRBJ2-1; TCRdb gives TRBD1 as the D gene, but with no DNA this cannot be confirmed. CDR3 length: 15 residues. Per the germline V gene, CDR1 is SGHNT and CDR2 is YYREEE (reference sequence).